One and the same sample provided the 5 T cell receptor beta chains below, sequenced in a study of T cell responses to AZD1222 COVID-19 vaccine. Assay used: immunoSEQ multiplex PCR; TCRdb lists only in-frame clones, some missing. The table records 150,000 to 200,000 clones, 85% to 95% of them present only once. The specimen comprised peripheral blood, sampled on day 0 of AZD1222 vaccination. The receptors stem from an adult in good health.

V is TRBV6-6 and J is TRBJ2-1, with 16 bases identical to TRBD2. V gave up 5 bases and J gave up 6 bases; unmatched junction bases: 7. The CDR3 totals 17 residues. The germline V gene has CDR1 MNHNY and CDR2 SVGAGI (reference sequence). CDR3 amino acids: CASSPSGTSGGANEQFF. In nucleotides, the CDR3 is TGTGCCAGCAGTCCCTCCGGGACTAGCGGGGGGGCCAATGAGCAGTTCTTC.

In this sample, this clone turned up a few times. The genes are TRBV6-5 and TRBJ1-4; possibly TRBD1 for D (6 bases). The V end lost 8 bases, the J end lost 7 bases, and 20 bases lay between the germline ends. The germline V gene has CDR1 MNHEY and CDR2 SVGAGI. The CDR3 has 15 amino acids. The CDR3: CASQTLGEGGEKLFF. The CDR3 nucleotides read TGTGCCAGCCAGACCCTCGGTGAGGGGGGTGAAAAACTGTTTTTT.

The chain links TRBV19 to TRBJ1-3, with D hard to call. The CDR3 runs to 14 residues. The V gene's germline CDR1 is LNHDA and CDR2 SQIVND (reference sequence). V lost 1 base and J lost 0, with 4 bases in between. CDR3 DNA sequence: TGTGCCAGTAGTATAGGAAGCTCTGGAAACACCATATATTTT. It encodes CASSIGSSGNTIYF.

V is TRBV19 and J is TRBJ2-3, with TRBD1 as a possible D gene (5 bases). CDR1 LNHDA and CDR2 SQIVND come from the germline V gene (reference sequence). The CDR3 consists of 15 residues. The ends were cut back, 4 bases at V and 3 bases at J, with 14 bases in the middle. CDR3 amino acids: CASSRYHRPTDTQYF. CDR3 DNA sequence: TGTGCCAGTAGTAGGTACCACAGGCCGACAGATACGCAGTATTTT.

The gene calls are TRBV13 and TRBJ2-7; maybe TRBD2 (6 bases). Trimming pared 1 base from V and 4 bases from J, leaving 14 bases between. In germline, CDR1 is PRHDT, CDR2 FYEKMQ (reference sequence). CDR3 length equals 15 residues. This CDR3 is CASSLVPGTSYEQYF. The CDR3 coding sequence is TGTGCCAGCAGCTTAGTTCCTGGGACTTCATACGAGCAGTACTTC. Complete variable domain (other parts from reference TRBV13 and TRBJ2-7): AAGVIQSPRHLIKEKRETATLKCYPIPRHDTVYWYQQGPGQDPQFLISFYEKMQSDKGSIPDRFSAQQFSDYHSELNMSSLELGDSALYFCASSLVPGTSYEQYFGPGTRLTVT.